Detailed here is one T cell receptor beta chain. Antigen: not known. The study ran its PCR with 60 Vbeta and 13 Jbeta primers. The method was immunoSEQ multiplex PCR; TCRdb's version includes in-frame clones alone and lacks a portion of them. The sample lists approximately 120,000 clones, about 83% seen once, with roughly 4% in the top ten. The sample belongs to a study of cytomegalovirus exposure and HLA in healthy donors. Study-wide context: An earlier analysis identified 120 million or so unique TCR beta sequences in about 179 million T cells. Regarding the study as a whole: The likely origin of a cluster of highly shared sequence variants was a sequencing artifact. In vitro confirmation showed a few CMV-associated chains to be CMV antigen specific.

There are 14 residues in the CDR3. Trimming cost V 7 bases and J 3 bases; bases outside gene matches: 6. The germline gives CDR1 MNHEY, CDR2 SMNVEV (reference sequence). The rearrangement links TRBV27 to TRBJ2-7; 10 bases line up with TRBD2. The sample consisted of PBMCs. The sequence came from a woman aged 35 to 49 in good health and CMV-seropositive. The CDR3 DNA is TGTGCCAGCACCCACGTAGCGGGAGGCTACGAGCAGTACTTC. Its protein is CASTHVAGGYEQYF.